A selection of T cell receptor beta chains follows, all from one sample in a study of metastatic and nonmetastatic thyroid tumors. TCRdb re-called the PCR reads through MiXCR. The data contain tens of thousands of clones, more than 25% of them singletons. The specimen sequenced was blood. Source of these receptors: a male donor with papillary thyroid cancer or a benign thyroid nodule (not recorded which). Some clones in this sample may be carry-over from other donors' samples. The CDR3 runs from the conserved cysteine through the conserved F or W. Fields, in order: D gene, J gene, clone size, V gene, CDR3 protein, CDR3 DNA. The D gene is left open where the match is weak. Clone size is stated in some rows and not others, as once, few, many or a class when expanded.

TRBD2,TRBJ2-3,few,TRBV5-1,CASSFSGSRVDTQYF,TGCGCCAGCAGCTTTAGCGGGAGTCGGGTAGATACGCAGTATTTT
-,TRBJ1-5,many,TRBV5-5,CASSFSEGQPQHF,TGTGCCAGCAGCTTTAGTGAGGGTCAGCCCCAGCATTTT
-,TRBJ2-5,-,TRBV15,CATSRDRGSGKETQYF,TGTGCCACCAGCAGAGACAGGGGGAGCGGGAAAGAGACCCAGTACTTC
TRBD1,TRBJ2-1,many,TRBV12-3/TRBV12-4,CASRATGGTGNEQFF,TGTGCCAGCAGGGCCACAGGGGGTACGGGCAATGAGCAGTTCTTC
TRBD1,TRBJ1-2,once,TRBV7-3,CASSRTGERYGYTF,TGTGCCAGCAGTCGGACAGGGGAGCGCTATGGCTACACCTTC
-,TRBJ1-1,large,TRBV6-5,CASSSSAGGTEAFF,TGTGCCAGCAGTTCCTCGGCGGGGGGGACTGAAGCTTTCTTT
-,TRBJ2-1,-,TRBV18,CASSPSGDNEQFF,TGTGCCAGCTCACCCTCGGGGGACAATGAGCAGTTCTTC
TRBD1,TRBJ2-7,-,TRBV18,CASSLDRGDSYEQYF,TGTGCCAGCTCCCTGGACAGGGGGGATTCCTACGAGCAGTACTTC
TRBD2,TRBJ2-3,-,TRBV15,CVTSVVTSGGADTQYF,TGTGTCACCAGCGTTGTGACTAGCGGGGGGGCAGATACGCAGTATTTT
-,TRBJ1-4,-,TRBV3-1,CASSPWTVATNEKLFF,TGTGCCAGCAGCCCATGGACAGTCGCAACTAATGAAAAATTGTTTTTT
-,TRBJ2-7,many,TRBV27,CASSLSRNGSYEQYF,TGTGCCAGCAGTTTATCCAGGAACGGGTCCTACGAGCAGTACTTC
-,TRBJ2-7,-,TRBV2,CASSGGQVVEQYF,TGTGCCAGCAGTGGGGGGCAGGTAGTCGAGCAGTACTTC
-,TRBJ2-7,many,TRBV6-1,CASSEQPATYEQYF,TGTGCCAGCAGTGAACAACCGGCGACCTACGAGCAGTACTTC
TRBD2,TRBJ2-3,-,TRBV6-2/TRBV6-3,CASNSLAGGTEKQYF,TGTGCCAGCAATTCCCTAGCGGGGGGCACAGAGAAGCAGTACTTT
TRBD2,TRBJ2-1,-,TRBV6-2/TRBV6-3,CAGSYSSAGGHFEQFF,TGTGCCGGCAGTTACTCGTCAGCGGGGGGTCACTTTGAGCAGTTCTTC
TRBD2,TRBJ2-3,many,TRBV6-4,CASSVAGGTDTQYF,TGTGCCAGCAGTGTAGCGGGAGGCACAGATACGCAGTATTTT
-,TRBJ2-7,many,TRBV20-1,CSASLPGPYEQYF,TGCAGTGCTAGCCTCCCGGGGCCCTACGAGCAGTACTTC
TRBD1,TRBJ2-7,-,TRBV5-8,CSSSLGWTGTYEQYF,TGTTCCAGCAGCTTGGGTTGGACAGGAACCTACGAGCAGTACTTC